These T cell receptor beta chains were read from a single sample in a study of vaccination and CD4 T cells after COVID-19. TCRdb used MiXCR to reprocess the PCR reads, holding one entry per CDR3 protein. The sample contains thousands of distinct CDR3 sequences, roughly 36% of which appear only once. No antigen has been identified for these receptors. The sequencing sample was made of CD4+ T cells from blood, cultured in vitro. Receptors were obtained from a human donor in good health. CDR3s leave out the opening cysteine and the closing phenylalanine or tryptophan. The order of the fields is CDR3 protein, J gene, V gene.

ASSQERDRGNTIY TRBJ1-3 TRBV3-1
SASGQGRPDTQY TRBJ2-3 TRBV20-1
ASSLTGWPPQH TRBJ1-5 TRBV6-5
SATVLAKNIQY TRBJ2-4 TRBV20-1
ATTDSQETQY TRBJ2-5 TRBV5-1
SAHQGYTEAF TRBJ1-1 TRBV20-1
ASSEWGGTQY TRBJ2-3 TRBV10-2
ASSSETGEYEQY TRBJ2-7 TRBV11-1
AISLDITGNTIY TRBJ1-3 TRBV10-3
ASSLRNLEETQY TRBJ2-5 TRBV6-5
ASSLVATGNTEAF TRBJ1-1 TRBV11-2
ASKYQETQY TRBJ2-5 TRBV2
ASSLAGYRAYGYT TRBJ1-2 TRBV5-4
ASSRSRDRVTTGELF TRBJ2-2 TRBV7-2
ASTETGQPGQPQH TRBJ1-5 TRBV6-1
ASSATNTEAF TRBJ1-1 TRBV5-4
ASSQNERDGYT TRBJ1-2 TRBV18
ASGPGQGIETQY TRBJ2-5 TRBV12-5
ASKGGQLNEKLF TRBJ1-4 TRBV7-6
ASSHSGAYGYT TRBJ1-2 TRBV5-6
ASSFDRDTEAF TRBJ1-1 TRBV5-1
ASSYRGLTPLH TRBJ1-6 TRBV6-5
ASSYGTSGGDQETQY TRBJ2-5 TRBV6-5
ATSRDPQQDSPLH TRBJ1-6 TRBV15
SAITGTQETQY TRBJ2-5 TRBV20-1
ASSEGQLTEAF TRBJ1-1 TRBV10-2
ASSLRGFETQY TRBJ2-5 TRBV12-3/TRBV12-4
SAFRDTEAF TRBJ1-1 TRBV20-1
ASGSESSVANYGYT TRBJ1-2 TRBV12-5
SVSPKQVNYGYT TRBJ1-2 TRBV20-1
ASSHADRYTEAF TRBJ1-1 TRBV12-3/TRBV12-4
SASGGSFTGELF TRBJ2-2 TRBV20-1
ASSVGGGTDTQY TRBJ2-3 TRBV7-7
ASSQESGAGANVLT TRBJ2-6 TRBV4-2
ASSGLYGYT TRBJ1-2 TRBV9
ASSYSPGITEAF TRBJ1-1 TRBV6-5
SAHPIGGRMNSPLH TRBJ1-6 TRBV20-1
AWSVLGYQETQY TRBJ2-5 TRBV30
ASSQGYTEAF TRBJ1-1 TRBV23-1
DSSRVAGQVQPQH TRBJ1-5 TRBV19
ASSYSRTGNTGELF TRBJ2-2 TRBV6-5
ASRLRLAGRDTQY TRBJ2-3 TRBV12-3/TRBV12-4
ASGTQGDTEAF TRBJ1-1 TRBV7-3